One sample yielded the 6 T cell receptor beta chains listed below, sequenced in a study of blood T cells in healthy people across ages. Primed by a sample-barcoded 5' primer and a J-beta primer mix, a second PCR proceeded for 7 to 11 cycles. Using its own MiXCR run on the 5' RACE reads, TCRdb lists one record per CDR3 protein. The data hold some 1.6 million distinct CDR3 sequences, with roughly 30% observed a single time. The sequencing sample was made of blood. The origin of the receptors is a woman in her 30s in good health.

In DNA, the CDR3 is TGCGCCAGCAGCCTATACCTAGCAGGATCAACTAATGAAAAACTGTTTTTT. Translation: CASSLYLAGSTNEKLFF. V and J are TRBV4-1 and TRBJ1-4; no definite D call. The germline gives CDR1 MGHRA, CDR2 YSYEKL. CDR3 size: 17 residues. Trimming shortened V by 4 bases and J by 0 bases, and 15 bases separated the two germline ends.

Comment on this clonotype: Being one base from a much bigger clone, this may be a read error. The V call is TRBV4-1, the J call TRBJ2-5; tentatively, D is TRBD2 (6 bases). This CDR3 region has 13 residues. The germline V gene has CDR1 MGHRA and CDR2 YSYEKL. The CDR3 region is CAGSPTSLQTQYF. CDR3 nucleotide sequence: TGCGCCGGCAGCCCGACTAGTCTACAGACCCAGTACTTC.

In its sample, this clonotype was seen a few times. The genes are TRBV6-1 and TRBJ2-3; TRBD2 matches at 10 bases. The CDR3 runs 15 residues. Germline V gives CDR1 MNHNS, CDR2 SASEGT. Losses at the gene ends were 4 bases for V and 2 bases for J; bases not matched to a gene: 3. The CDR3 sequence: CASSGTSGATDTQYF. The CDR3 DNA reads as TGTGCCAGCAGTGGGACTAGCGGTGCCACAGATACGCAGTATTTT.

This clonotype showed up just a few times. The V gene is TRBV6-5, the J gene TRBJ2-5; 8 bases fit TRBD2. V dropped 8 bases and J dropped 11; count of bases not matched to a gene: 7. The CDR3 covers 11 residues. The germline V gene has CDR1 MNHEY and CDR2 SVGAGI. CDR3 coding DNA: TGTGCCAGCCACGGCGGCGGGAGGCAGTACTTC. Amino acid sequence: CASHGGGRQYF.

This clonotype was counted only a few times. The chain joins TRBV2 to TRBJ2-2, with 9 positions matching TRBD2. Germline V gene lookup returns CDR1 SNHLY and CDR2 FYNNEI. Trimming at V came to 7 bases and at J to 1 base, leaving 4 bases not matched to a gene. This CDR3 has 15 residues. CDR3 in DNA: TGTGCCAGCAAACCACTAGCGGGGAACACCGGGGAGCTGTTTTTT. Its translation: CASKPLAGNTGELFF.

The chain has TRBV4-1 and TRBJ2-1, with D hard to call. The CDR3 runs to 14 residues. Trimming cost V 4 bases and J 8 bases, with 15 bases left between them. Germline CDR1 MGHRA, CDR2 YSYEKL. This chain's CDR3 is CASSPHQGEDEQFF. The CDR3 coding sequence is TGCGCCAGCAGCCCACATCAAGGAGAAGATGAGCAGTTCTTC.